These 21 T cell receptor beta chains were sequenced from one sample in a study of vaccination effects on CD4 cells after COVID-19. This table comes from immunoSEQ multiplex PCR, and its TCRdb copy is limited to in-frame clones, with some not included. In the table there are around 40,000 clones, 55% to 80% of which are singletons. Isolating CD4+ T cells followed about 11 days of culture. These receptors' antigens are unknown. The specimen comprised CD4+ T cells from PBMCs cultured without peptide, sampled before COVID-19 vaccination. The receptor set was obtained from a human donor who received a COVID-19 vaccine.

This clone has more than one count but fewer than ten. The CDR3 reads CASSQGVRELWNSPLHF. CDR3 coding DNA: TGTGCCAGCAGCCAAGGGGTCAGGGAACTTTGGAATTCACCCCTCCACTTT. This chain uses TRBV3-1 (or the pseudogene TRBV3-2) with TRBJ1-6; tentatively, D is TRBD1 (5 bases). The germline CDR1 and CDR2 sequences are LGHDT and YNNKEL (reference sequence). This CDR3 contains 17 residues. Trimming took 1 base from V and 7 from J, leaving 17 bases between them.

The genes are TRBV10-3 and TRBJ1-2, with a tentative D call TRBD1 (6 bases). V was trimmed by 11 bases and J by 4 bases, leaving 17 bases between them. CDR3 length: 13 amino acids. Germline CDR1 ENHRY, CDR2 SYGVKD. The CDR3 region is CAHHGIRGYGYTF. CDR3 coding DNA: TGTGCCCATCATGGTATCAGGGGCTATGGCTACACCTTC.

The chain links TRBV3-1 (or the pseudogene TRBV3-2) to TRBJ2-7; 8 nucleotides agree with TRBD2. Germline lookup yields CDR1 LGHDT and CDR2 YNNKEL (reference sequence). CDR3 length: 13 residues. J gave up 3 bases and V 4 bases, and 2 bases lay outside the gene matches. The CDR3 DNA reads as TGTGCCAGCAGCCCGGGACTAGACTACGAGCAGTACTTC. This gives the protein CASSPGLDYEQYF.

This chain uses TRBV25-1 with TRBJ1-1; weak D call: TRBD1 (5 bases). The V gene lost 5 bases and the J gene lost 0 bases, with 10 bases spanning the gap. Germline V CDR1 and CDR2: MGHDK, SYGVNS. This CDR3 spans 14 amino acids. The CDR3 loop reads CASSLTDMNTEAFF. The CDR3 DNA follows: TGTGCCAGCAGTCTAACGGACATGAACACTGAAGCTTTCTTT.

This clone was seen only a few times. The V call is TRBV2, the J call TRBJ1-5; TRBD1 agrees at 9 bases. V shed 5 bases and J 6 bases; nucleotides not matched to a gene: 8. CDR1 and CDR2 (germline): SNHLY, FYNNEI. The CDR3 runs 15 residues. CDR3 loop: CASSRDRVLGQPQHF. The CDR3 region has the DNA TGTGCCAGCAGTAGGGACAGGGTATTAGGTCAGCCCCAGCATTTT. The full variable domain, with the rest looked up from reference TRBV2 and TRBJ1-5, is EPEVTQTPSHQVTQMGQEVILRCVPISNHLYFYWYRQILGQKVEFLVSFYNNEISEKSEIFDDQFSVERPDGSNFTLKIRSTKLEDSAMYFCASSRDRVLGQPQHFGDGTRLSIL.

CDR3 region: CASSSGREGETQYF. DNA for the CDR3: TGTGCCAGCAGCTCAGGCAGGGAAGGAGAGACCCAGTACTTC. The gene calls are TRBV5-4 and TRBJ2-5; a possible D gene is TRBD1 (5 bases). CDR1 is SGHNT and CDR2 is YYREEE in the germline V gene (reference sequence). This CDR3 comprises 14 residues. The ends were cut back, 3 bases at V and 4 bases at J, with 13 bases in the middle.

The chain couples TRBV10-3 to TRBJ2-2; D is unclear. V was cut by 6 bases and J by 4 bases, with 9 bases left in between. The CDR3 consists of 13 residues. CDR1 ENHRY and CDR2 SYGVKD come from the germline V gene. CDR3 in DNA: TGTGCCATCAGAGCAACTACCACCGGGGAGCTGTTTTTT. It specifies CAIRATTTGELFF.

The chain joins TRBV28 to TRBJ1-1; possibly TRBD1 for D (6 bases). Germline values: CDR1 MDHEN, CDR2 SYDVKM. This CDR3 is built from 15 residues. V was trimmed by 4 bases and J by 9 bases, leaving 21 bases between them. CDR3 loop: CASSSLTGSSSKAFF. As DNA, the CDR3 is TGTGCCAGCAGTTCGCTAACAGGGTCCTCCTCGAAAGCTTTCTTT.

This clone was observed a handful of times. The rearrangement links TRBV6-2 or TRBV6-3 to TRBJ1-1, with D possibly being TRBD1 (5 bases). This CDR3 has 14 residues. The germline V and J ends were trimmed by 0 bases and 5 bases, with 10 bases remaining between them. The germline gives CDR1 MNHEY, CDR2 SVGEGT. The CDR3, as DNA: TGTGCCAGCAGTTACTCGGACGGGGGGACTGAAGCTTTCTTT. This gives the protein CASSYSDGGTEAFF.

This clone was recorded only once. V gene TRBV11-3 combines with J gene TRBJ2-5; 7 bases fit TRBD2. The CDR3 extends over 14 amino acids. Trimming cost V 2 bases and J 2 bases; bases outside gene matches: 2. CDR1 and CDR2 (germline): SGHNT, YENEEA. In DNA form, the CDR3 reads TGTGCCAGCAGCTTACGGCGGGGGCAAGAGACCCAGTACTTC. Protein product: CASSLRRGQETQYF.

This clone was recorded only once. V usage is TRBV5-1 and J usage is TRBJ1-6, with a possible D match to TRBD1 (5 bases). The CDR3 is made up of 18 amino acids. Trimming removed 0 bases at V and 7 bases at J, with 20 bases between. Per germline, CDR1 SGHRS and CDR2 YFSETQ. CDR3 loop: CASSLGLRDETGNSPLHF. CDR3 coding DNA: TGCGCCAGCAGCTTGGGCCTCCGGGACGAAACGGGGAATTCACCCCTCCACTTT.

The chain couples TRBV10-2 to TRBJ1-2; TRBD1 might be the D (5 bases). Germline lookup yields CDR1 WSHSY and CDR2 SAAADI. The CDR3 consists of 18 residues. Between the trimmed V and J ends, which lost 3 bases and 8 bases, there was a span of 28 bases. The CDR3 region has the DNA TGCGCCAGCAGTGAAGCCGGGACGAGGTCGCGAGGGTCCGACGGCTACACCTTC. It encodes CASSEAGTRSRGSDGYTF.

This clone has only one observation. The identical CDR3 is also encoded by other nucleotide sequences in the sample. The rearrangement uses TRBV3-1 (or the pseudogene TRBV3-2) and TRBJ1-2; D is perhaps TRBD1 (6 bases). The CDR3 loop spans 14 amino acids. Germline V lookup: CDR1 LGHDT, CDR2 YNNKEL (reference sequence). V gave up 0 bases and J gave up 4 bases, with 9 bases separating them. The CDR3 sequence: CASSQDTGFYGYTF. The CDR3, as DNA: TGTGCCAGCAGCCAAGATACAGGGTTCTATGGCTACACCTTC.

The chain combines TRBV11-2 with TRBJ2-1; 10 positions agree with TRBD2. CDR3 length: 15 residues. J was trimmed by 7 bases and V by 1 base; bases with no gene match: 4. CDR1 and CDR2 (germline): SGHAT, FQNNGV. CDR3 DNA sequence: TGTGCCAGCAGCTTAGGCCTAGCGGGAGTGAATGAGCAGTTCTTC. The encoded protein is CASSLGLAGVNEQFF. The full variable domain, completed using reference TRBV11-2 and TRBJ2-1, is EAGVAQSPRYKIIEKRQSVAFWCNPISGHATLYWYQQILGQGPKLLIQFQNNGVVDDSQLPKDRFSAERLKGVDSTLKIQPAKLEDSAVYLCASSLGLAGVNEQFFGPGTRLTVL.

This clone was seen only a few times. The chain recombines TRBV27 with TRBJ1-2; D is unclear. V lost 3 bases and J lost 4, with 12 bases in between. This CDR3 has 14 amino acids. Germline V gives CDR1 MNHEY, CDR2 SMNVEV (reference sequence). The CDR3 protein is CASSFKGFSYGYTF. The CDR3 DNA sequence: TGTGCCAGCAGTTTTAAGGGTTTTAGCTATGGCTACACCTTC.

In DNA form, the CDR3 reads TGCGCCAGCAGCTTCTTCGGTACGGGCACAGATACGCAGTATTTT. This translates into CASSFFGTGTDTQYF. V gene TRBV5-1 combines with J gene TRBJ2-3; D unresolved. V lost 2 bases and J 1 base, leaving 11 bases between the germline ends. Germline CDR1 is SGHRS and CDR2 is YFSETQ. The CDR3 has 15 amino acids.

Only one count was recorded for this clone. V is TRBV3-1 (or the pseudogene TRBV3-2) and J is TRBJ1-6, with 10 nucleotides matching TRBD1. Germline CDR1 LGHDT, CDR2 YNNKEL (reference sequence). The CDR3 spans 15 residues. J was trimmed by 9 bases and V by 4 bases; bases with no gene match: 6. CDR3 bases: TGTGCCAGCAGCCCGACAGGGGGCAGGGTTTCACCCCTCCACTTT. This translates into CASSPTGGRVSPLHF.

The rearrangement links TRBV14 to TRBJ2-7; TRBD2 aligns across 7 bases. V trimming: 1 base; J trimming: 3 bases; junction bases outside the gene matches: 6. There are 15 residues in the CDR3. Germline V gene data show CDR1 as SGHDN and CDR2 as FVKESK. The DNA for the CDR3 is TGTGCCAGCAGCCAAGTCTGGGGGGGAGGCTACGAGCAGTACTTC. Residues: CASSQVWGGGYEQYF.

This clone was detected only a few times. The gene calls are TRBV7-2 and TRBJ2-7; unclear D gene. Trimming stripped 3 bases from V and 2 bases from J, with 11 bases between. CDR1 is SGHTA, CDR2 FQGNSA, per germline. This CDR3 region has 14 residues. In nucleotides, the CDR3 is TGTGCCAGCAGCTTGATTTACAGTACCTACGAGCAGTACTTC. Its translation is CASSLIYSTYEQYF.

The gene calls are TRBV2 and TRBJ1-4, with 11 bases matching TRBD1. Germline CDR1 and CDR2: SNHLY and FYNNEI. CDR3 length equals 14 residues. V trimming: 5 bases; J trimming: 6 bases; junction bases outside the gene matches: 2. For the CDR3, the DNA is TGTGCCAGCAGTTCGGGACAGGGGGATGAAAAACTGTTTTTT. This translates into CASSSGQGDEKLFF.

V gene TRBV19 combines with J gene TRBJ1-1, with D unclear. With 5 bases removed from V and 2 bases from J, the gap between germline ends came to 12 bases. Looked up from germline, CDR1 is LNHDA and CDR2 is SQIVND (reference sequence). The CDR3 is 14 residues long. Here the CDR3 reads CASSLPTVNTEAFF. The CDR3 coding sequence is TGTGCCAGTAGTCTCCCGACGGTAAACACTGAAGCTTTCTTT.